What follows are 5 T cell receptor beta chains derived from one specimen sequenced in a study of blood T cell repertoires in COVID-19 (TCRdb year 2020). Libraries came from the immunoSEQ multiplex PCR assay. Not all clones reach the TCRdb copy of this immuneACCESS table, which keeps in-frame sequences only. Checked studies attribute under half of the gap to unresolved V genes and leave the rest unexplained. In this sample the table shows some 390,000 clones, approximately 91% of which occur a single time. The top ten clones comprise less than 2% of the sample. The sample consisted of peripheral blood. These receptors were collected from a woman between 40 and 50 years old with COVID-19, enrolled during active disease.

The rearrangement joins TRBV20-1 to TRBJ1-1, with D possibly being TRBD1 (5 bases). The CDR3 has 15 residues. The ends were cut back, 3 bases at V and 1 base at J, with 15 bases in the middle. CDR1 and CDR2 (germline): DFQATT, SNEGSKA (reference sequence). This chain's CDR3 is CSASKSGGSNTEAFF. CDR3 bases: TGCAGTGCTAGTAAGTCGGGGGGTTCGAACACTGAAGCTTTCTTT.

This rearrangement joins TRBV27 to TRBJ2-2; 11 positions agree with TRBD2. The V and J ends lost 4 bases and 0 bases, in that order; junction bases with no gene match: 4. Germline CDR1 reads MNHEY; CDR2 reads SMNVEV (reference sequence). This CDR3 is built from 17 residues. The CDR3 loop reads CASSSPTSGANTGELFF. The DNA of the CDR3 is TGTGCCAGCAGTTCCCCGACTAGCGGGGCGAACACCGGGGAGCTGTTTTTT.

This clone was counted a single time. The chain joins TRBV19 to TRBJ1-2; TRBD1 agrees at 10 bases. Germline assignment: CDR1 LNHDA and CDR2 SQIVND (reference sequence). CDR3 length equals 16 residues. V shed 7 bases and J 0 bases; nucleotides not matched to a gene: 8. CDR3 in amino acids: CASTRGQGRANYGYTF. DNA for the CDR3: TGTGCCAGTACCAGGGGACAGGGGCGGGCTAACTATGGCTACACCTTC.

This sequence joins TRBV7-8 and TRBJ1-1, with 7 bases matching TRBD1. Germline values: CDR1 SGHVS, CDR2 FQNEAQ. The V and J ends lost 5 bases and 1 base, in that order; junction bases with no gene match: 7. The CDR3 sequence is 15 residues long. CDR3 amino acids: CASSTRTGENTEAFF. DNA of the CDR3: TGTGCCAGCAGCACCCGGACAGGAGAGAACACTGAAGCTTTCTTT.

This chain connects TRBV5-4 to TRBJ2-3, with D tentatively TRBD1 (6 bases). The V gene's germline CDR1 is SGHNT and CDR2 YYREEE (reference sequence). Trimming took off 2 bases at V and 3 bases at J, with 13 bases between the two ends. The CDR3 is 15 residues long. The CDR3 DNA follows: TGTGCCAGCAGCTTTACAGGGTCGAGGACAGATACGCAGTATTTT. This sequence encodes CASSFTGSRTDTQYF.